This T cell receptor beta chain was obtained from a study of T cell changes during pregnancy in multiple sclerosis (dated by TCRdb to between 2019 and 2020). About the full investigation: In women with multiple sclerosis, the researchers looked at how the T cell repertoire shifted as pregnancy progressed.

The V end gives up 0 bases and the J end 5 bases, leaving 5 bases in the junction not matched to a gene. The germline V gene yields SGDLS for CDR1 and YYNGEE for CDR2. Its CDR3 holds 14 amino acids, cysteine through phenylalanine. Only CDR3 DNA remains: 42 bases, in frame from the first base. Turning to this clone: It has no known antigen specificity. The sample holds no much larger clone one base away, and base qualities are not on file.

Library creation used the immunoSEQ multiplex PCR assay. TCRdb stores this immuneACCESS table with in-frame sequences only. Part of the clones is absent; in the studies checked, under half of the shortfall reflects unresolved V genes, and no reason is known for the rest. Recorded for this sample are 80,000 to 100,000 clones; 85% to 95% of them occurred a single time. Around 2.7% of the sample is taken by the ten largest. The rearrangement joined TRBV9 to TRBJ2-7; TRBD2 aligns with 7 central bases. Source: peripheral blood, taken in the first trimester of pregnancy. The source is a female donor with multiple sclerosis, enrolled in a pregnancy study. The nucleotides read TGTGCCAGCAGCGTAGGCGGGAGCATCAACGAGCAGTACTTC. Translated, it reads CASSVGGSINEQYF.